This TCR beta chain emerged from a study of vaccination and CD4 T cells after COVID-19. Overall study: Ranging from 14 to 241, the interval between dose two and post-vaccine sampling had a median of approximately 77 days.

This clonotype was observed a few times. Its antigen is not identified. Oncomine TCR Beta short-read sequencing was applied to DNA from cultured CD4+ T cells. Scientists extracted genomic DNA from CD4+ T cells grown in culture. One entry per CDR3 protein results from TCRdb running MiXCR on the PCR reads. The sample yields about 9,400 distinct CDR3 sequences, about half seen once. Trimming removed 2 bases at V and 1 base at J, with 8 bases between. The CDR3 totals 13 residues. From germline, CDR1 is DFQATT and CDR2 SNEGSKA (reference sequence). Stated treatment: approximately nine-day PBMC culture with coronavirus spike peptide pools or control peptides (ViraFEST assay). Unexposed donor CD4+ T cells predated the COVID-19 pandemic, collected 2011-2018. The authors replaced half the medium with fresh IL-2 medium on days 3 and 7. Four cold-coronavirus spikes, along with SARS-CoV-2 S/N, were used to probe unexposed-donor CD4+ T cells, cells permitting.

This clonotype was sampled from a human donor in good health. V and J are TRBV20-1 and TRBJ1-1; no definite D call. The sequenced sample consisted of CD4+ T cells from blood, cultured in vitro. The CDR3 DNA is TGCAGTGCTAGATCAACACAGAACACTGAAGCTTTCTTT. It is translated as CSARSTQNTEAFF.